The 25 T cell receptor beta chains reported below all come from one sample, sequenced in a study of T cells after yellow fever vaccination. From the 5' RACE reads, TCRdb called clonotypes with MiXCR, one entry per CDR3 protein. This sample has under 200,000 distinct CDR3 sequences; approximately 11% occur once, and the top ten carry just over 35%. Specimen: CD8+ T cells sorted from PBMCs, collected 15 days after the yellow fever booster vaccination. The receptors derive from a man in his late teens or twenties who received the YFV17D yellow fever vaccine.

The chain is built from TRBV12-3 or TRBV12-4 and TRBJ1-1, with a tentative D call TRBD1 (6 bases). V was clipped by 3 bases and J by 3 bases, with 11 bases between them. The CDR3 is made up of 14 amino acids. The CDR3 DNA is TGTGCCAGCAGTTTCGGGGGGCTGGACACTGAAGCTTTCTTT. This sequence encodes CASSFGGLDTEAFF.

This chain connects TRBV12-3 or TRBV12-4 to TRBJ2-3, with 9 nucleotides matching TRBD2. CDR3 length equals 15 residues. With 6 bases clipped from V and 2 bases from J, the junction kept 6 bases outside the gene matches. The CDR3 loop is CASRAAGGLTDTQYF. As DNA, the CDR3 is TGTGCCAGCAGGGCAGCGGGGGGCCTCACAGATACGCAGTATTTT.

The sample holds many counts of this clonotype. V is TRBV4-3 and J is TRBJ1-2; weak D call: TRBD1 (5 bases). V was shortened by 0 bases and J by 4 bases, with 12 bases between the two germline ends. Per the germline V gene, CDR1 is LGHNA and CDR2 is YSLEER. This CDR3 region has 15 residues. The DNA of the CDR3 is TGCGCCAGCAGCCAAGATCAGGGTGGGAGCTATGGCTACACCTTC. This encodes CASSQDQGGSYGYTF.

This clonotype showed up just a few times. This chain connects TRBV5-4 to TRBJ2-3, with 9 bases identical to TRBD2. The CDR3 consists of 14 residues. V trimming: 4 bases; J trimming: 5 bases; junction bases outside the gene matches: 5. Germline CDR1 is SGHNT and CDR2 is YYREEE (reference sequence). For the CDR3, the DNA is TGTGCCAGCAGCGCGGGGGGGCCGGTAGATACGCAGTATTTT. Encoded protein: CASSAGGPVDTQYF.

V and J are TRBV11-2 and TRBJ2-7; D is ambiguous. This CDR3 has 13 amino acids. Looked up from germline, CDR1 is SGHAT and CDR2 is FQNNGV. Trimming stripped 5 bases from V and 4 bases from J, with 12 bases between. The CDR3 sequence is CASSPELTYEQYF. The CDR3 nucleotides are TGTGCCAGCAGCCCAGAGTTGACTTACGAGCAGTACTTC.

This clonotype has more than one count but fewer than ten. The CDR3 spells CASSGRHEDTQYF. CDR3 bases: TGTGCCAGCAGTGGAAGGCACGAAGATACGCAGTATTTT. The rearrangement uses TRBV2 and TRBJ2-3; no definite D call. The germline CDR1 and CDR2 sequences are SNHLY and FYNNEI. CDR3 length: 13 amino acids. Trimming shortened V by 4 bases and J by 5 bases, and 10 bases separated the two germline ends.

CDR3 sequence: CASAPKVGGNTEAFF. CDR3 bases: TGTGCCAGCGCGCCCAAGGTAGGGGGCAACACTGAAGCTTTCTTT. The V call is TRBV7-9, the J call TRBJ1-1; 7 nucleotides agree with TRBD1. Germline V gene data show CDR1 as SEHNR and CDR2 as FQNEAQ (reference sequence). The CDR3 contains 15 residues. Trimming removed 8 bases from V and 2 bases from J; junction bases left unmatched: 11.

The rearrangement uses TRBV11-2 and TRBJ2-5; the match to TRBD1 covers 10 bases. CDR3 size: 14 residues. V lost 5 bases to trimming and J lost 5 bases; unmatched junction nucleotides: 5. Germline V gives CDR1 SGHAT, CDR2 FQNNGV. The CDR3 loop reads CASSTTGGRETQYF. For the CDR3, the DNA is TGTGCCAGCAGCACGACAGGGGGCCGGGAGACCCAGTACTTC.

CDR3 in DNA: TGTGCCAGCAGTCGATCCGGGACAGAGAGGGAGACCCAGTACTTC. Amino acid sequence: CASSRSGTERETQYF. This chain uses TRBV27 with TRBJ2-5, with TRBD1 matching over 7 bases. Germline CDR1 and CDR2: MNHEY and SMNVEV (reference sequence). The CDR3 runs to 15 residues. Germline trimming cut 5 bases from V and 5 bases from J; bases unmatched to any gene: 11.

Only a few counts were recorded for this clonotype. The genes are TRBV4-1 and TRBJ1-4, with TRBD1 identical over 10 bases. Germline V lookup: CDR1 MGHRA, CDR2 YSYEKL. The CDR3 runs to 15 residues. Trimming took 1 base from V and 7 from J; bases not matched to a gene: 3. The CDR3: CASSQGDRGFEKLFF. CDR3 nucleotide sequence: TGCGCCAGCAGCCAAGGGGACAGGGGCTTTGAAAAACTGTTTTTT.

The V call is TRBV13, the J call TRBJ2-1; weak D call: TRBD2 (5 bases). The CDR3 is 18 amino acids. Germline V gene lookup returns CDR1 PRHDT and CDR2 FYEKMQ (reference sequence). Trimming removed 0 bases at V and 0 bases at J, with 15 bases between. In nucleotides, the CDR3 is TGTGCCAGCAGCTTAGGGGGGTGGCTAGCCCTCTCCTACAATGAGCAGTTCTTC. Amino acids: CASSLGGWLALSYNEQFF.

This clonotype has a handful of counts. The rearrangement uses TRBV7-9 and TRBJ2-5, with 9 bases identical to TRBD1. Germline V lookup: CDR1 SEHNR, CDR2 FQNEAQ (reference sequence). V shed 5 bases, J shed 4 bases, and the junction held 11 bases outside the gene matches. The CDR3 runs 16 residues. CDR3 in amino acids: CASSNAITGGVETQYF. Written as DNA, the CDR3 is TGTGCCAGCAGCAACGCAATTACAGGGGGCGTAGAGACCCAGTACTTC. Complete variable domain (other parts from reference TRBV7-9 and TRBJ2-5): DTGVSQNPRHKITKRGQNVTFRCDPISEHNRLYWYRQTLGQGPEFLTYFQNEAQLEKSRLLSDRFSAERPKGSFSTLEIQRTEQGDSAMYLCASSNAITGGVETQYFGPGTRLLVL.

The V gene is TRBV6-6, the J gene TRBJ2-5, with D unclear. Per germline, CDR1 MNHNY and CDR2 SVGAGI (reference sequence). Trimming cost V 2 bases and J 2 bases, with 12 bases left between them. This CDR3 has 15 residues. As DNA, the CDR3 is TGTGCCAGCAGTTACCTCGTAGGGCGGCAAGAGACCCAGTACTTC. It yields the protein CASSYLVGRQETQYF.

This clonotype was seen repeatedly, ten times or more. CDR3 protein: CASSLSAGGQETQYF. CDR3 nucleotide sequence: TGCGCCAGCAGCTTATCGGCGGGGGGCCAAGAGACCCAGTACTTC. The V and J genes are TRBV5-1 and TRBJ2-5; 8 bases fit TRBD2. V lost 2 bases and J lost 1; bases outside the gene matches: 4. CDR1 SGHRS and CDR2 YFSETQ come from the germline V gene. The CDR3 extends over 15 amino acids. Combining the CDR3 with reference TRBV5-1 and TRBJ2-5 gives the whole variable domain KAGVTQTPRYLIKTRGQQVTLSCSPISGHRSVSWYQQTPGQGLQFLFEYFSETQRNKGNFPGRFSGRQFSNSRSEMNVSTLELGDSALYLCASSLSAGGQETQYFGPGTRLLVL.

The chain carries TRBV7-9 and TRBJ1-5, with a tentative D call TRBD1 (5 bases). CDR1 SEHNR and CDR2 FQNEAQ come from the germline V gene (reference sequence). This CDR3 comprises 13 residues. Trimming took 7 bases from V and 9 from J, leaving 16 bases between them. The CDR3 bases are TGTGCCAGCACCCCCGGGGCGGGGGGGCCCCAGCATTTT. This sequence encodes CASTPGAGGPQHF.

This clonotype was seen many times. The rearrangement links TRBV19 to TRBJ2-7; D is unresolved. CDR1 and CDR2 from the germline V gene are LNHDA and SQIVND (reference sequence). V was shortened by 4 bases and J by 6 bases, with 13 bases between the two germline ends. This CDR3 has 13 amino acids. CDR3 sequence: CASSTTVATEQYF. The CDR3 coding sequence is TGTGCCAGTAGTACCACAGTGGCTACCGAGCAGTACTTC.

This clonotype was observed a handful of times. The rearrangement links TRBV5-1 to TRBJ2-1, with D possibly being TRBD2 (5 bases). V shed 0 bases and J shed 3 bases, with 13 bases lying between them. Germline-derived CDR1 and CDR2 are SGHRS and YFSETQ. The CDR3 is 16 residues long. The CDR3 protein is CASSLDGTRFYNEQFF. DNA of the CDR3: TGCGCCAGCAGCTTGGACGGAACTAGATTCTACAATGAGCAGTTCTTC.

V and J are TRBV6-2 or TRBV6-3 and TRBJ2-5, with D possibly being TRBD1 or TRBD2 (5 bases each). Per germline, CDR1 MNHEY and CDR2 SVGEGT. The V end lost 5 bases, the J end lost 2 bases, and 21 bases lay between the germline ends. There are 17 residues in the CDR3. CDR3 DNA sequence: TGTGCCAGCAGTCGCATGGGACCAACTAAATGGCAAGAGACCCAGTACTTC. It yields the protein CASSRMGPTKWQETQYF.

This sequence joins TRBV7-6 and TRBJ1-6, with 9 bases matching TRBD1. Losses at the gene ends were 5 bases for V and 6 bases for J; bases not matched to a gene: 8. The germline V gene has CDR1 SGHVS and CDR2 FNYEAQ. CDR3 length: 16 residues. As DNA, the CDR3 is TGTGCCAGCAGCACAGGGGGCAGTAGTAGTAATTCACCCCTCCACTTT. The encoded protein is CASSTGGSSSNSPLHF.

The chain combines TRBV6-2 or TRBV6-3 with TRBJ2-1, with a weak D call TRBD2 (7 bases). The CDR3 loop spans 16 amino acids. Germline V CDR1 and CDR2: MNHEY, SVGEGT. With 1 base removed from V and 4 bases from J, the gap between germline ends came to 14 bases. The CDR3 spells CASSYWGGSRYNEQFF. The CDR3 DNA follows: TGTGCCAGCAGTTACTGGGGGGGCAGTAGGTACAATGAGCAGTTCTTC.

The chain joins TRBV7-9 to TRBJ2-3; TRBD1 is a possible D gene (6 bases). With 4 bases removed from V and 1 base from J, the gap between germline ends came to 15 bases. CDR3 length: 16 amino acids. CDR1 and CDR2 (germline): SEHNR, FQNEAQ (reference sequence). The CDR3 protein is CASSSPGTTGTDTQYF. CDR3 DNA sequence: TGTGCCAGCAGCTCCCCTGGGACAACAGGCACAGATACGCAGTATTTT.

The V gene is TRBV29-1, the J gene TRBJ1-1; perhaps TRBD1 as D (5 bases). The V gene's germline CDR1 is SQVTM and CDR2 ANQGSEA. The CDR3 is made up of 14 amino acids. V dropped 3 bases and J dropped 7 bases, with 18 bases sitting between them. In nucleotides, the CDR3 is TGCAGCGTTGACATATTGACAGAAACGGGTGAAGCTTTCTTT. This sequence encodes CSVDILTETGEAFF.

This clonotype was detected only a few times. This rearrangement joins TRBV4-3 to TRBJ2-1, with TRBD2 identical over 7 bases. CDR1 LGHNA and CDR2 YSLEER come from the germline V gene. The CDR3 consists of 16 residues. V dropped 4 bases and J dropped 4; count of bases not matched to a gene: 10. CDR3 in amino acids: CASSLEGPAGYNEQFF. The DNA of the CDR3 is TGCGCCAGCAGCCTTGAAGGGCCAGCGGGGTACAATGAGCAGTTCTTC.

V is TRBV6-5 and J is TRBJ2-7; D remains unclear. Per the germline V gene, CDR1 is MNHEY and CDR2 is SVGAGI. V lost 0 bases and J 0 bases, leaving 9 bases between the germline ends. The CDR3 extends over 15 amino acids. CDR3 residues: CASSYSNAGSYEQYV. The CDR3 DNA reads TGTGCCAGCAGTTACTCGAATGCAGGCTCCTACGAGCAGTACGTC.

This clonotype was counted ten times or more. V usage is TRBV7-9 and J usage is TRBJ2-7; D may be TRBD1 or TRBD2 (5 bases each). CDR3 length: 13 residues. Trimming stripped 5 bases from V and 2 bases from J, with 10 bases between. Looked up from germline, CDR1 is SEHNR and CDR2 is FQNEAQ (reference sequence). The CDR3 sequence is CASSPGPTYEQYV. CDR3 in DNA: TGTGCCAGCAGCCCGGGACCCACCTACGAGCAGTACGTC.